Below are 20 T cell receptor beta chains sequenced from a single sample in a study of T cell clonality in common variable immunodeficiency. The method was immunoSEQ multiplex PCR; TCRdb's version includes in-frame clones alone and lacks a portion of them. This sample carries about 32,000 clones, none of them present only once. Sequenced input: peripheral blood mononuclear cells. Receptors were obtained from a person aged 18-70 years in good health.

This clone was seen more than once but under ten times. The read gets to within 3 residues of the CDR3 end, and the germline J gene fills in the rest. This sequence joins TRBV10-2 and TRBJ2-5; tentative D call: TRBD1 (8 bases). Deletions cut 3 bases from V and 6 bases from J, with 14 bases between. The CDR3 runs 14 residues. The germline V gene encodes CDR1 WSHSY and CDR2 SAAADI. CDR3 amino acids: CASSDTGGGKTQYF. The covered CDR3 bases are TGCGCCAGCAGTGATACAGGGGGGGGAAAGACC.

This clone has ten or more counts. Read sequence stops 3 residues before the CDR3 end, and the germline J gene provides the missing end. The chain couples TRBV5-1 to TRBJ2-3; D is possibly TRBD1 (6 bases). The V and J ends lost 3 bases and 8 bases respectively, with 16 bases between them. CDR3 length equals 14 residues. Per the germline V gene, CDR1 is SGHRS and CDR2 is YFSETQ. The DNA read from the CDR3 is TGCGCCAGCAGCTCAGGGGCGGCCGAGGGTACG. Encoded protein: CASSSGAAEGT. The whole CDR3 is CASSSGAAEGTQYF.

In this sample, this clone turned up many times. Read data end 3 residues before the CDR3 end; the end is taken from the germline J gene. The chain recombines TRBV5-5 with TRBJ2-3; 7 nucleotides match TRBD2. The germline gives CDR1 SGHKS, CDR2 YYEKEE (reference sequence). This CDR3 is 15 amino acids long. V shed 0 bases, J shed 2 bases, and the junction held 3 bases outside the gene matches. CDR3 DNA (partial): TGTGCCAGCAGCTTGGTTCTAGCGGTCACAGATACG. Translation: CASSLVLAVTDT. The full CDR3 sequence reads CASSLVLAVTDTQYF.

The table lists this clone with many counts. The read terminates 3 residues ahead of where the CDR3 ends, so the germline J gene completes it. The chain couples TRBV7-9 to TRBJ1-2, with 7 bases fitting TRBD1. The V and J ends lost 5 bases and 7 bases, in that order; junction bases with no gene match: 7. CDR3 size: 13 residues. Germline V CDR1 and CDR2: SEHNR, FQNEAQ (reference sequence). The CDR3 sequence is CASSRPGGGGYTF. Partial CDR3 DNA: TGTGCCAGCAGCCGCCCAGGGGGAGGTGGC.

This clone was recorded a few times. CDR3 DNA, as far as it was read: TGTGCCAGCAGCTCCGAGACTCCGCCGAATGAG. Amino acids: CASSSETPPNE. The full CDR3 protein is CASSSETPPNEQFF. J is TRBJ2-1 and V is TRBV11-3; no clear D gene. The read terminates 3 residues ahead of where the CDR3 ends, so the germline J gene completes it. Germline V gives CDR1 SGHNT, CDR2 YENEEA. The CDR3 contains 14 residues. The V and J ends lost 4 bases and 7 bases respectively, with 14 bases between them.

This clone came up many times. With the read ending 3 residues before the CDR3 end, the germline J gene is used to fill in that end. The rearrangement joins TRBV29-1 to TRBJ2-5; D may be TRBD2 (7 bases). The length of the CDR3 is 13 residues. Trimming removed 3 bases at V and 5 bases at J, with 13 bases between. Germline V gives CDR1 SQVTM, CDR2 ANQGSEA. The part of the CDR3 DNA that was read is TGCAGCGTTGACGGGGGGCCCATGGAGACC. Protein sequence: CSVDGGPMET. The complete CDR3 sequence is CSVDGGPMETQYF. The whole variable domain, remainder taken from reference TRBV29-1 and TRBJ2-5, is SAVISQKPSRDICQRGTSLTIQCQVDSQVTMMFWYRQQPGQSLTLIATANQGSEATYESGFVIDKFPISRPNLTFSTLTVSNMSPEDSSIYLCSVDGGPMETQYFGPGTRLLVL.

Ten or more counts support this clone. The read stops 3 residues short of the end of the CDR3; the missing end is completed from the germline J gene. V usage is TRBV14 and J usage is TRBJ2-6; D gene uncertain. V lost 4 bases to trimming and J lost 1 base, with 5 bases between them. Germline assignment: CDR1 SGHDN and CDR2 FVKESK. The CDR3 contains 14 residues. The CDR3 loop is CASSPSSGANVLTF. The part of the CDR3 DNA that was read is TGTGCCAGCAGCCCGTCTTCTGGGGCCAACGTC.

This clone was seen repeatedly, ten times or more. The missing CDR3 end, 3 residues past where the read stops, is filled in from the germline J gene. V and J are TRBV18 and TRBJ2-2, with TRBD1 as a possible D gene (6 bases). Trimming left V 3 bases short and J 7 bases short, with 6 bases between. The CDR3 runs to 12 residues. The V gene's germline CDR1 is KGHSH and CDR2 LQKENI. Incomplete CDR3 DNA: TGTGCCAGCTCACCGGACAGCGGGGAG. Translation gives CASSPDSGE. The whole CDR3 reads CASSPDSGELFF.

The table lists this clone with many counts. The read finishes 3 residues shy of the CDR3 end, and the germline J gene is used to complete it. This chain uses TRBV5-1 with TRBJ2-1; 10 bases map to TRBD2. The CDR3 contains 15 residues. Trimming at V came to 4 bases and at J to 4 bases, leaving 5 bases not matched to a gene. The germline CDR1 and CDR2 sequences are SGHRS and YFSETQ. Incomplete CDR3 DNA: TGCGCCAGCAGCCTCGAGGGACTAGCGTACAATGAG. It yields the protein CASSLEGLAYNE. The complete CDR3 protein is CASSLEGLAYNEQFF.

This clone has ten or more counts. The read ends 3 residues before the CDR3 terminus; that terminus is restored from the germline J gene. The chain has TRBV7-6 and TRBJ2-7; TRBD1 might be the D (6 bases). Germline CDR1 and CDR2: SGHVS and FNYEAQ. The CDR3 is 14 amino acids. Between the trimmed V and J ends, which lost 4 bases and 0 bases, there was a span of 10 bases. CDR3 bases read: TGTGCCAGCAGCTCTCAGGGGTTCTCCTACGAG. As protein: CASSSQGFSYE. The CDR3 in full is CASSSQGFSYEQYF.

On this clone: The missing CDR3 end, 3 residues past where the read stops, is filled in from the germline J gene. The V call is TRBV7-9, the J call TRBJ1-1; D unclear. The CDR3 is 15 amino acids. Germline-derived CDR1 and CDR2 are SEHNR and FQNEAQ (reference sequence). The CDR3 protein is CASSWRASGTDTAFF. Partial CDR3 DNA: TGTGCCAGCAGCTGGCGGGCTAGCGGCACAGATACG.

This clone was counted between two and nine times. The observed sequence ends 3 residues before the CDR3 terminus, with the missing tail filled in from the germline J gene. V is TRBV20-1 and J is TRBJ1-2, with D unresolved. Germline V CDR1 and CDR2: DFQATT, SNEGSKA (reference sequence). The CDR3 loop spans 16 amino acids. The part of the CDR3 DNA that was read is TGCAGTGCTAGGGATACGAGCGGGAGCCCCTCCTACGAC. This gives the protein CSARDTSGSPSYD. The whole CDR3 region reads CSARDTSGSPSYDYTF.

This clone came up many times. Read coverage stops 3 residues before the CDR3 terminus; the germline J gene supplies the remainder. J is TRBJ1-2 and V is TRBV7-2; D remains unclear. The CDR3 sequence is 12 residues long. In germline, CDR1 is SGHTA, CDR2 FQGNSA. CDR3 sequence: CASRNEGGGYTF. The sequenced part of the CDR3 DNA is TGTGCCAGCAGAAACGAAGGTGGCGGC.

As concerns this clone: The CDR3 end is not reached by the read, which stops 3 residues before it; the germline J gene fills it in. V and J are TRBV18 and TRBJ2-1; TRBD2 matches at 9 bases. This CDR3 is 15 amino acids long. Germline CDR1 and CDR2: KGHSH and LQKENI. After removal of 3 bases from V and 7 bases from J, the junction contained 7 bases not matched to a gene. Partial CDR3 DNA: TGTGCCAGCTCACCTTTCCAGCGGGAGGAGAATGAG. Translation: CASSPFQREENE. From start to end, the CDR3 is CASSPFQREENEQFF. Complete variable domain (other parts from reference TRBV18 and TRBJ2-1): NAGVMQNPRHLVRRRGQEARLRCSPMKGHSHVYWYRQLPEEGLKFMVYLQKENIIDESGMPKERFSAEFPKEGPSILRIQQVVRGDSAAYFCASSPFQREENEQFFGPGTRLTVL.

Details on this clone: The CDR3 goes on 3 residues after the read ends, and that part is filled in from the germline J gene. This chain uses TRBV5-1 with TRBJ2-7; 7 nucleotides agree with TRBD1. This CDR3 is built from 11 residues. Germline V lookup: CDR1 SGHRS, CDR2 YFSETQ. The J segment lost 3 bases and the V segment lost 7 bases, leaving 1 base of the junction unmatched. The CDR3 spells CASGDSYEQYF. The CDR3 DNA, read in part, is TGCGCCAGCGGGGACAGCTACGAG.

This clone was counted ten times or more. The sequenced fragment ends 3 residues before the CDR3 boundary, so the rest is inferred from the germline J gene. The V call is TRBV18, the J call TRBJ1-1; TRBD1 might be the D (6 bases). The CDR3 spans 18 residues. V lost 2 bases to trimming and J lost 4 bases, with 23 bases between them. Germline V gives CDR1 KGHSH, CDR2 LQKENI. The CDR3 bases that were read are TGTGCCAGCTCACCAAGGGGGGGAGATCTTGTGTATCGCACTGAA. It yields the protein CASSPRGGDLVYRTE. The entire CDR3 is CASSPRGGDLVYRTEAFF. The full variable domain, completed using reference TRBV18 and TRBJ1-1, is NAGVMQNPRHLVRRRGQEARLRCSPMKGHSHVYWYRQLPEEGLKFMVYLQKENIIDESGMPKERFSAEFPKEGPSILRIQQVVRGDSAAYFCASSPRGGDLVYRTEAFFGQGTRLTVV.

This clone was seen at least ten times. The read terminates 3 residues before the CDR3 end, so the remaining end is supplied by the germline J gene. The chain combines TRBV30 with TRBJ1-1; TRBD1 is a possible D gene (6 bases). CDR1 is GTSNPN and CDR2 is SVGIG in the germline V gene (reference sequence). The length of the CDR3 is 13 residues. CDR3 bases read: TGTGCTTCTCGCCAGGGGTACTACACTGAA. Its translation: CASRQGYYTE. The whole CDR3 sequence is CASRQGYYTEAFF.

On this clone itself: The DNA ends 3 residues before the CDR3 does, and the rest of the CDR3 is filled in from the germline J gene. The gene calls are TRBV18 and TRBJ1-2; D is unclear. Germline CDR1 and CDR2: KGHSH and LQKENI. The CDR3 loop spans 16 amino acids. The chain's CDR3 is CASSPPGPGLAGDYTF. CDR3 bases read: TGTGCCAGCTCACCTCCGGGTCCGGGATTGGCGGGTGAC.

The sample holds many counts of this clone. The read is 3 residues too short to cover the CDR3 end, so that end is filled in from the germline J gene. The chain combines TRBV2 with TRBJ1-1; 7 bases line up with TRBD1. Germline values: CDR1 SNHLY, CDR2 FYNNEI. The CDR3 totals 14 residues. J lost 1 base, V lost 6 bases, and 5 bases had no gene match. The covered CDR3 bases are TGTGCCAGCAGGGGGGGACAGTCGAACACTGAA. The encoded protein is CASRGGQSNTE. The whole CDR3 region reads CASRGGQSNTEAFF.

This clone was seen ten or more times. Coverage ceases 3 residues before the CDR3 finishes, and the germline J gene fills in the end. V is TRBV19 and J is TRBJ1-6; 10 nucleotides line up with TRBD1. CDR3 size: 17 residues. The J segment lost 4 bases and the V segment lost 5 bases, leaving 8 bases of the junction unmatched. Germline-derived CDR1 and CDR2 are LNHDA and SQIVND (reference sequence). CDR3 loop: CASSAGQGPPYNSPLHF. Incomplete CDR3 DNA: TGTGCCAGTAGTGCGGGACAGGGGCCGCCTTATAATTCACCC.